These T cell receptor beta chains were read from a single sample in a study of cytomegalovirus exposure and HLA in healthy donors. Profiling relied on immunoSEQ multiplex PCR, and the TCRdb table lists in-frame clones only, not all of them. The table has roughly 200,000 clones, about 88% seen once. The sequenced sample was PBMCs. The receptors shown here come from a woman in her twenties or thirties in good health and CMV-seronegative. CDR3s include the opening cysteine and the closing phenylalanine or tryptophan. D genes are given only for firm matches. A clone size is listed for some rows: how often the clone was seen (once, few, many), or a class if it is expanded.

abundance	v_gene	d_gene	j_gene	CDR3aa	CDR3nt
once	TRBV15	TRBD2	TRBJ2-5	CATSRDRLAGNQETQYF	TGTGCCACCAGCAGAGATCGACTAGCGGGGAACCAAGAGACCCAGTACTTC
-	TRBV6-1	-	TRBJ2-7	CASKLELPLEQYF	TGTGCCAGCAAGCTGGAGCTTCCCCTCGAGCAGTACTTC
-	TRBV18	TRBD2	TRBJ2-1	CASSVAGGPLEQFF	TGTGCCAGCTCAGTGGCGGGAGGGCCCCTTGAGCAGTTCTTC
-	TRBV18	-	TRBJ2-7	CASSPPTASRTYEQYF	TGTGCCAGCTCACCACCTACGGCTTCGCGGACTTACGAGCAGTACTTC
-	TRBV28	TRBD2	TRBJ2-2	CASSFRLSGRGYTGELFF	TGTGCCAGCAGTTTCCGGCTCAGCGGGAGGGGGTACACCGGGGAGCTGTTTTTT
-	TRBV5-1	TRBD1	TRBJ2-7	CASSPATGSVGEQYF	TGCGCCAGCAGCCCGGCGACAGGGAGTGTCGGCGAGCAGTACTTC
-	TRBV11-2	TRBD2	TRBJ2-3	CASSSIYRTSGGTDTQYF	TGTGCCAGCAGCTCGATTTACCGGACTAGCGGGGGGACGGATACGCAGTATTTT
-	TRBV28	-	TRBJ2-7	CASTTYRTYDYEQYF	TGTGCCAGCACCACTTATCGGACTTACGATTACGAGCAGTACTTC
-	TRBV5-5	TRBD2	TRBJ2-7	CASNPPGGEQYF	TGTGCCAGCAATCCACCGGGAGGCGAGCAGTACTTC
-	TRBV19	TRBD2	TRBJ2-5	CASSIRLAGQETQYF	TGTGCCAGTAGTATTAGACTAGCGGGACAAGAGACCCAGTACTTC
few	TRBV5-6	-	TRBJ1-2	CASSPSGRARGYTF	TGTGCCAGCAGCCCATCGGGCAGGGCTCGTGGCTACACCTTC
-	TRBV5-1	TRBD2	TRBJ2-5	CASSPSSGQETQYF	TGCGCCAGCAGCCCCTCTAGCGGCCAAGAGACCCAGTACTTC
-	TRBV9	-	TRBJ2-3	CASSVGQVVTDTQYF	TGTGCCAGCAGCGTAGGGCAGGTAGTAACAGATACGCAGTATTTT
-	TRBV28	TRBD1	TRBJ2-7	CATGQGWYEQYF	TGTGCCACCGGACAGGGATGGTACGAGCAGTACTTC
once	TRBV19	TRBD2	TRBJ2-1	CASSMASGAYNNEQFF	TGTGCCAGTAGTATGGCTAGCGGGGCTTACAACAATGAGCAGTTCTTC
-	TRBV29-1	-	TRBJ2-1	CSVVRGAYNEQFF	TGCAGCGTTGTTCGCGGCGCCTACAATGAGCAGTTCTTC
once	TRBV5-4	TRBD2	TRBJ2-3	CASSFMAGGPRDTQYF	TGTGCCAGCAGCTTTATGGCGGGAGGGCCGCGGGATACGCAGTATTTT
-	TRBV27	TRBD1	TRBJ2-7	CASSFAGGSEQYF	TGTGCCAGCAGTTTTGCAGGGGGTAGCGAGCAGTACTTC
-	TRBV28	-	TRBJ1-2	CASSSQMINYGYTF	TGTGCCAGCAGTTCCCAGATGATTAACTATGGCTACACCTTC
-	TRBV5-1	-	TRBJ2-1	CASSLEPGYNEQFF	TGCGCCAGCAGCTTGGAACCAGGGTACAATGAGCAGTTCTTC
-	TRBV6-5	TRBD1	TRBJ1-2	CASSMRTGHGYTF	TGTGCCAGCAGTATGCGGACAGGGCATGGCTACACCTTC
-	TRBV11-3	TRBD2	TRBJ2-5	CASSKGLAGAETQYF	TGTGCCAGCAGCAAGGGACTAGCGGGAGCAGAGACCCAGTACTTC
-	TRBV7-9	-	TRBJ2-1	CASRGIGLNEQFF	TGTGCCAGCCGAGGGATAGGCCTCAATGAGCAGTTCTTC
-	TRBV10-3	TRBD1	TRBJ2-7	CATAGTGMDEQYF	TGTGCCACTGCCGGGACAGGCATGGACGAGCAGTACTTC
-	TRBV4-1	-	TRBJ2-7	CASSQVSGGTYEQYF	TGCGCCAGCAGCCAAGTGTCAGGGGGGACCTACGAGCAGTACTTC
-	TRBV5-4	-	TRBJ2-2	CASSFPAAGGELFF	TGTGCCAGCAGCTTTCCAGCGGCGGGCGGGGAGCTGTTTTTT
once	TRBV30	TRBD1	TRBJ2-7	CAWVGQGYPYEQYF	TGTGCCTGGGTAGGACAGGGCTACCCCTACGAGCAGTACTTC
-	TRBV19	TRBD1	TRBJ2-7	CASSPDRLYEQYF	TGTGCCAGTAGCCCGGACAGGCTCTACGAGCAGTACTTC
-	TRBV5-1	-	TRBJ2-3	CASSREAYGSITDTQYF	TGCGCCAGCAGCCGAGAGGCCTACGGGTCAATCACAGATACGCAGTATTTT
-	TRBV19	TRBD1	TRBJ1-1	CASTTTGGATEAFF	TGTGCCAGTACCACGACAGGGGGAGCCACTGAAGCTTTCTTT
once	TRBV18	TRBD2	TRBJ2-1	CASSPVVAGGYNEQFF	TGTGCCAGCTCACCAGTAGTAGCGGGGGGGTACAATGAGCAGTTCTTC
-	TRBV30	-	TRBJ2-5	CAWSVGAGGNQETQYF	TGTGCCTGGAGTGTCGGTGCAGGGGGGAACCAAGAGACCCAGTACTTC
-	TRBV5-1	-	TRBJ1-2	CASSLARADHGYTF	TGCGCCAGCAGCTTGGCGCGGGCAGACCATGGCTACACCTTC
-	TRBV7-9	-	TRBJ1-2	CASSPRARGGGGYTF	TGTGCCAGCAGCCCGCGGGCCCGGGGAGGAGGTGGCTACACCTTC
-	TRBV28	-	TRBJ1-6	CASRPQTARLGSPLHF	TGTGCCAGCAGACCCCAGACAGCCCGCCTTGGGTCACCCCTCCACTTT
-	TRBV28	-	TRBJ1-4	CATHTGTNEKLFF	TGTGCCACCCACACCGGGACTAATGAAAAACTGTTTTTT
few	TRBV15	-	TRBJ1-5	CATSNLDQPQHF	TGTGCCACCAGCAACCTAGATCAGCCCCAGCATTTT
-	TRBV29-1	TRBD1	TRBJ2-7	CSARQGAYEQYF	TGCAGCGCCCGGCAGGGGGCTTACGAGCAGTACTTC
-	TRBV9	-	TRBJ2-2	CASSVGRGGELFF	TGTGCCAGCAGCGTAGGAAGGGGCGGGGAGCTGTTTTTT
-	TRBV11-3	-	TRBJ2-7	CASSLGQSSYEQYF	TGTGCCAGCAGCTTAGGACAGAGCTCCTACGAGCAGTACTTC
-	TRBV4-1	TRBD1	TRBJ1-2	CASSPGDRDYGYTF	TGCGCCAGCAGCCCAGGGGACAGGGACTATGGCTACACCTTC